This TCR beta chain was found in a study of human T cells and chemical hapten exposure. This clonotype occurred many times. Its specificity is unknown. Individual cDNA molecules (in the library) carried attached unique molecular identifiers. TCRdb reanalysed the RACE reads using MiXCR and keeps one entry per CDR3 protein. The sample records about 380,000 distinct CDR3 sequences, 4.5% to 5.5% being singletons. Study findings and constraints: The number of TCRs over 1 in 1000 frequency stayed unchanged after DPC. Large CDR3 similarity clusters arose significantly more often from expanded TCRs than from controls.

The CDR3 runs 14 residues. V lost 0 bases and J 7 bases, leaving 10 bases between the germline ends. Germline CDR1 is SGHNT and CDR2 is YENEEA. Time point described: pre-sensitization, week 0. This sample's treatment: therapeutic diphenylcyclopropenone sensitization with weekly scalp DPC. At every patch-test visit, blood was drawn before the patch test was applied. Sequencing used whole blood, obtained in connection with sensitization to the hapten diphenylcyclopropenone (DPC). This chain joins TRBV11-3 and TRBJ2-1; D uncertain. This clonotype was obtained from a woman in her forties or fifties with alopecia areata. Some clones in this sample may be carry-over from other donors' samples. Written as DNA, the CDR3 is TGTGCCAGCAGCTTAGATCATCAGAGGAATGAGCAGTTCTTC. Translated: CASSLDHQRNEQFF.